This T cell receptor beta chain was retrieved from a study of shared clonotypes between healthy human individuals. Germline V lookup: CDR1 SGHRS, CDR2 YFSETQ. V was cut by 6 bases and J by 6 bases, with 16 bases left in between. CDR3 length: 14 amino acids. Replicate PCRs from sorted subsets contained approximately 190 ng DNA, which is around 29,000 T cell genomes. The data were produced by immunoSEQ multiplex PCR, yet TCRdb's version contains in-frame clones alone and is incomplete. The table shows millions of clones, with approximately 92% occurring only once. Overall study findings and caveats: The sharing of 4.5% to 6.5% of naive CD4 clonotypes was seen across several donors.

As for this clone: Its specificity is unknown.

The TCR was taken from a man younger than 35 in good health. The sample taken for sequencing was naive CD4+ T cells sorted from blood. The subset here: CD45RA+ positively selected. The chain recombines TRBV5-1 with TRBJ1-5; TRBD1 is a possible D gene (5 bases). In DNA form, the CDR3 reads TGCGCCAGCACCTTTAATTCCGGGGGTCAGCCCCAGCATTTT. This gives the protein CASTFNSGGQPQHF.